The 20 T cell receptor beta chains below were found in one sample sequenced in a study of graft-versus-host responses after intestinal transplantation. The data were produced by immunoSEQ multiplex PCR, yet TCRdb's version contains in-frame clones alone and is incomplete. The sample lists about 3,200 clones; 93% were seen once. The sample here was bone marrow, taken 350 to 400 days after transplant. The receptors were gathered from a human patient who received an intestinal transplant, so some T cells may come from the graft donor.

The chain recombines TRBV9 with TRBJ1-1, with D possibly being TRBD1 (6 bases). Trimming took off 1 base at V and 11 bases at J, with 21 bases between the two ends. The germline gives CDR1 SGDLS, CDR2 YYNGEE. This CDR3 spans 15 amino acids. The CDR3, as DNA: TGTGCCAGCAGCGTAAGCGGTTCAGGGGATATTATCGCTTTCTTT. Its protein product is CASSVSGSGDIIAFF. The complete variable domain, with remaining parts taken from reference TRBV9 and TRBJ1-1, reads DSGVTQTPKHLITATGQRVTLRCSPRSGDLSVYWYQQSLDQGLQFLIQYYNGEERAKGNILERFSAQQFPDLHSELNLSSLELGDSALYFCASSVSGSGDIIAFFGQGTRLTVV.

The chain is built from TRBV5-1 and TRBJ2-3, with D possibly TRBD2 on 7 matching bases. Germline CDR1 reads SGHRS; CDR2 reads YFSETQ. Trimming removed 1 base at V and 6 bases at J, with 12 bases between. The length of the CDR3 is 14 residues. In DNA form, the CDR3 reads TGCGCCAGCAGCTTGACAGGGAGGGCGGATACGCAGTATTTT. Translated, it gives CASSLTGRADTQYF.

This chain connects TRBV10-2 to TRBJ2-7; TRBD2 agrees at 8 bases. This CDR3 has 14 amino acids. Losses at the gene ends were 5 bases for V and 3 bases for J; bases not matched to a gene: 6. Per the germline V gene, CDR1 is WSHSY and CDR2 is SAAADI. As DNA, the CDR3 is TGCGCCAGCAGTTCCGGGACTAGGGGCTACGAGCAGTACTTC. Protein: CASSSGTRGYEQYF.

The CDR3 sequence is CASSPGTSGYNEQFF. The CDR3 DNA is TGTGCCAGCAGTCCCGGGACTAGCGGCTACAATGAGCAGTTCTTC. The chain combines TRBV6-4 with TRBJ2-1; TRBD2 matches at 11 bases. Trimming cost V 5 bases and J 3 bases; bases outside gene matches: 3. The CDR3 covers 15 residues. CDR1 MRHNA and CDR2 SNTAGT come from the germline V gene.

The chain links TRBV7-9 to TRBJ2-2; the match to TRBD1 covers 9 bases. The J segment lost 4 bases and the V segment lost 5 bases, leaving 11 bases of the junction unmatched. Per the germline V gene, CDR1 is SEHNR and CDR2 is FQNEAQ (reference sequence). The CDR3 is 17 residues long. CDR3: CASSPSRDRDGTGELFF. For the CDR3, the DNA is TGTGCCAGCAGCCCGTCCCGGGACAGGGATGGCACCGGGGAGCTGTTTTTT.

This clone is a singleton in its sample. This chain uses TRBV6-6 with TRBJ2-3; D unresolved. V lost 2 bases and J lost 0, with 9 bases in between. CDR3 length: 15 amino acids. Germline V gene lookup returns CDR1 MNHNY and CDR2 SVGAGI (reference sequence). CDR3 sequence (DNA): TGTGCCAGCAGTTACGGTAGTGACAGCACAGATACGCAGTATTTT. Its translation is CASSYGSDSTDTQYF.

This clone was seen once. The chain combines TRBV29-1 with TRBJ2-5, with 11 bases fitting TRBD1. This CDR3 has 15 residues. Unmatched junction bases numbered 9, after V lost 5 bases and J lost 4 bases. Germline values: CDR1 SQVTM, CDR2 ANQGSEA. Written as DNA, the CDR3 is TGCAGCGTTACTGGACAGGGGGCGGATCGAGAGACCCAGTACTTC. Protein sequence: CSVTGQGADRETQYF.

The chain joins TRBV6-5 to TRBJ2-5, with a weak D call TRBD2 (5 bases). CDR1 and CDR2 from the germline V gene are MNHEY and SVGAGI. Trimming removed 5 bases from V and 4 bases from J, with 17 bases in between. This CDR3 contains 15 residues. The CDR3 DNA reads TGTGCCAGCAGTCCATACTCCGGGATCCCAGAGACCCAGTACTTC. This encodes CASSPYSGIPETQYF.

This clone has just a few counts. The chain couples TRBV30 to TRBJ2-4; D is unresolved. V was pared by 5 bases and J by 4 bases, with 15 bases between. The length of the CDR3 is 14 residues. Germline values: CDR1 GTSNPN, CDR2 SVGIG (reference sequence). CDR3 protein: CAWVPRREKNIQYF. The CDR3 nucleotides are TGTGCCTGGGTCCCCCGCCGAGAGAAAAACATTCAGTACTTC.

The chain couples TRBV6-4 to TRBJ2-3; 8 nucleotides agree with TRBD2. V dropped 3 bases and J dropped 5; count of bases not matched to a gene: 7. The germline CDR1 and CDR2 sequences are MRHNA and SNTAGT. This CDR3 has 15 amino acids. The CDR3: CASSEGTGGLDTQYF. CDR3 DNA sequence: TGTGCCAGCAGTGAGGGAACGGGAGGGCTAGATACGCAGTATTTT.

V usage is TRBV6-5 and J usage is TRBJ1-2, with D tentatively TRBD1 (6 bases). The CDR3 runs 14 residues. The germline gives CDR1 MNHEY, CDR2 SVGAGI. The V end was cut by 6 bases, the J end by 5 bases, with 16 bases between. Here the CDR3 DNA reads TGTGCCAGCAGCCTTACAGGGTTTAATTATGGCTACACCTTC. The encoded protein is CASSLTGFNYGYTF.

The CDR3 sequence is CASTQPNDEQYF. CDR3 bases: TGTGCCAGCACCCAACCTAACGACGAGCAGTACTTC. This rearrangement joins TRBV12-1 to TRBJ2-7; the table names TRBD2, a call not compared with the DNA. TRBV12-1 is tagged as a pseudogene. The CDR3 runs 12 residues.

The V call is TRBV6-1, the J call TRBJ2-1; 11 positions agree with TRBD2. This CDR3 is 15 amino acids long. Germline V lookup: CDR1 MNHNS, CDR2 SASEGT. Trimming took 7 bases from V and 4 from J; bases not matched to a gene: 6. In DNA, the CDR3 is TGTGCCAGCACCGGTAGCGGGGGGGGTTACAATGAGCAGTTCTTC. As protein: CASTGSGGGYNEQFF.

V usage is TRBV21-1 and J usage is TRBJ2-3; TRBD2, the table's D call, lacks a check against the DNA. TRBV21-1 is labeled a pseudogene. This CDR3 is built from 15 residues. The DNA for the CDR3 is TGTGCCAGCAGCAGCCCAGACGGGAGCACAGATACGCAGTATTTT. It encodes CASSSPDGSTDTQYF.

The chain links TRBV7-7 to TRBJ2-5; TRBD1 agrees at 10 bases. The germline gives CDR1 SSHAT, CDR2 FNYEAQ (reference sequence). The CDR3 is 13 residues long. V shed 4 bases and J 5 bases; nucleotides not matched to a gene: 1. Written as DNA, the CDR3 is TGTGCCAGCAGCTCGGACAGGGGGGAGACCCAGTACTTC. Protein: CASSSDRGETQYF.

The gene calls are TRBV4-1 and TRBJ2-7, with 7 positions matching TRBD1. The V and J ends lost 0 bases and 3 bases, in that order; junction bases with no gene match: 5. Germline-derived CDR1 and CDR2 are MGHRA and YSYEKL. The CDR3 sequence is 15 residues long. CDR3 amino acids: CASSQEGRGFYEQYF. CDR3 bases: TGCGCCAGCAGCCAAGAAGGCAGGGGGTTCTACGAGCAGTACTTC.

The chain employs TRBV4-2 and TRBJ2-3; unclear D gene. The CDR3 length is 12 residues. Germline lookup yields CDR1 LGHNA and CDR2 YNFKEQ. Trimming cost V 1 base and J 3 bases, with 2 bases left between them. The CDR3 region is CASSQATDTQYF. The DNA of the CDR3 is TGTGCCAGCAGCCAAGCAACAGATACGCAGTATTTT.

V and J are TRBV4-2 and TRBJ1-4; TRBD1 aligns across 9 bases. CDR3 length equals 15 residues. V shed 0 bases, J shed 7 bases, and the junction held 3 bases outside the gene matches. Germline CDR1 is LGHNA and CDR2 is YNFKEQ. The CDR3 here is CASSQETGGSEKLFF. The CDR3 DNA sequence: TGTGCCAGCAGCCAAGAAACAGGGGGCTCTGAAAAACTGTTTTTT.

This clone has just one count. This rearrangement joins TRBV28 to TRBJ2-2, with D hard to call. The CDR3 has 13 amino acids. V lost 1 base to trimming and J lost 5 bases, with 5 bases between them. CDR1 and CDR2 (germline): MDHEN, SYDVKM. The CDR3 loop reads CASSLFATGELFF. The DNA of the CDR3 is TGTGCCAGCAGTTTATTTGCGACCGGGGAGCTGTTTTTT. Looking up the rest from reference TRBV28 and TRBJ2-2 gives the full variable domain: DVKVTQSSRYLVKRTGEKVFLECVQDMDHENMFWYRQDPGLGLRLIYFSYDVKMKEKGDIPEGYSVSREKKERFSLILESASTNQTSMYLCASSLFATGELFFGEGSRLTVL.

V and J are TRBV28 and TRBJ2-3, with no clear D. Looked up from germline, CDR1 is MDHEN and CDR2 is SYDVKM. CDR3 length: 12 amino acids. Trimming pared 2 bases from V and 11 bases from J, leaving 11 bases between. The CDR3 is CASSLIQSRQYF. In DNA form, the CDR3 reads TGTGCCAGCAGTTTAATACAGAGTCGGCAGTATTTT.